These 19 T cell receptor beta chains were sequenced from one sample in a study of CD8+CD57+ T cells in acquired aplastic anemia. Both TCR beta VDJ combination and CDR3 sequence profiling were carried out. Genomic DNA was the template for this profiling. One entry per CDR3 protein results from TCRdb running MiXCR on the reads. The profile shows roughly 290,000 distinct CDR3 sequences, 56% of them singletons. Patients chosen for sequencing had CD8+CD57+ cells that had expanded, as shown by flow cytometry. Sequenced: sorted CD4+, CD8+, or CD8+CD57+ T cells (not recorded which) from PBMCs. The receptors were gathered from a human donor with aplastic anemia.

This clonotype occurred many times. This rearrangement joins TRBV20-1 to TRBJ2-1; 8 bases match TRBD2. Per germline, CDR1 DFQATT and CDR2 SNEGSKA (reference sequence). This CDR3 region has 15 residues. V lost 1 base, J lost 9 bases, and 11 bases stayed unmatched. The CDR3 here is CSARAVGRGDSEQFF. For the CDR3, the DNA is TGCAGTGCTAGAGCGGTCGGGCGGGGGGATAGTGAGCAGTTCTTC.

This chain uses TRBV24-1 with TRBJ2-3; 10 positions agree with TRBD2. The CDR3 runs 16 residues. The V gene's germline CDR1 is KGHDR and CDR2 SFDVKD. Unmatched junction bases numbered 3, after V lost 3 bases and J lost 1 base. CDR3 DNA: TGTGCCACCAGTGATCCCGGACTAGCGGGCACAGATACGCAGTATTTT. It encodes CATSDPGLAGTDTQYF.

The rearrangement links TRBV7-9 to TRBJ2-1; no reliable D call. This CDR3 has 14 amino acids. Trimming pared 1 base from V and 10 bases from J, leaving 14 bases between. Per the germline V gene, CDR1 is SEHNR and CDR2 is FQNEAQ (reference sequence). Here the CDR3 reads CASSLVGVPGEQFF. As DNA, the CDR3 is TGTGCCAGCAGCTTAGTGGGTGTGCCCGGGGAGCAGTTCTTC.

This clonotype was detected ten times or more. The rearrangement uses TRBV2 and TRBJ2-1; D not resolved. Trimming removed 2 bases from V and 8 bases from J, with 13 bases in between. Germline assignment: CDR1 SNHLY and CDR2 FYNNEI. The CDR3 totals 14 residues. The CDR3 spells CASSESSIPYEQFF. The CDR3 DNA sequence: TGTGCCAGCAGTGAATCGTCTATTCCCTATGAGCAGTTCTTC. Full variable domain (outside the CDR3, taken from reference TRBV2 and TRBJ2-1): EPEVTQTPSHQVTQMGQEVILRCVPISNHLYFYWYRQILGQKVEFLVSFYNNEISEKSEIFDDQFSVERPDGSNFTLKIRSTKLEDSAMYFCASSESSIPYEQFFGPGTRLTVL.

The J gene is TRBJ2-1, the V gene TRBV19; the match to TRBD2 covers 9 bases. V dropped 6 bases and J dropped 9; count of bases not matched to a gene: 3. This CDR3 has 12 residues. The germline V gene has CDR1 LNHDA and CDR2 SQIVND (reference sequence). The CDR3 nucleotides are TGTGCCAGTAGGCGGGGGGGGACTGAGCAGTTCTTC. Residues: CASRRGGTEQFF. The full variable domain, in which reference TRBV19 and TRBJ2-1 provide the parts outside the CDR3, is DGGITQSPKYLFRKEGQNVTLSCEQNLNHDAMYWYRQDPGQGLRLIYYSQIVNDFQKGDIAEGYSVSREKKESFPLTVTSAQKNPTAFYLCASRRGGTEQFFGPGTRLTVL.

This chain joins TRBV6-5 and TRBJ2-7; the D gene is possibly TRBD1 (6 bases). Germline loops: CDR1 MNHEY, CDR2 SVGAGI. Trimming left V 6 bases short and J 9 bases short, with 18 bases between. CDR3 length: 13 residues. CDR3 region: CASSQDTQGAQYF. CDR3 coding DNA: TGTGCCAGCAGCCAAGATACACAGGGCGCGCAGTACTTC.

As DNA, the CDR3 is TGCAGTGCGAAACAGGGATCTGGGGTTGGCGAGCAGTACTTC. Translating it yields CSAKQGSGVGEQYF. The chain is built from TRBV20-1 and TRBJ2-7; tentatively, D is TRBD1 (6 bases). CDR3 length equals 14 residues. Trimming took off 6 bases at V and 6 bases at J, with 21 bases between the two ends. Per germline, CDR1 DFQATT and CDR2 SNEGSKA (reference sequence).

Note on this clonotype: Germline is not matched at one junction end, which may reflect a read error. For the CDR3, the DNA is TGTGCCAGTAGTATAGGACTAGAGGGGGGATCTGGCACAGATGCGCAGTATTTT. Protein: CASSIGLEGGSGTDAQYF. The chain recombines TRBV19 with TRBJ2-3; D might be TRBD1 or TRBD2, each matching 6 bases. The germline gives CDR1 LNHDA, CDR2 SQIVND (reference sequence). The CDR3 runs to 18 residues.

Remarks on this clonotype: The junction differs from germline at one of its ends, possibly a read error. The V and J genes are TRBV2 and TRBJ2-2, with no clear D. Germline V CDR1 and CDR2: SNHLY, FYNNEI. The CDR3 covers 14 residues. The CDR3 region is CASSLLQNTGELFF. In DNA, the CDR3 is TGCGCCAGCAGCCTGTTACAGAACACCGGGGAGCTGTTTTTT. Full variable domain (missing parts from reference TRBV2 and TRBJ2-2): EPEVTQTPSHQVTQMGQEVILRCVPISNHLYFYWYRQILGQKVEFLVSFYNNEISEKSEIFDDQFSVERPDGSNFTLKIRSTKLEDSAMYFCASSLLQNTGELFFGEGSRLTVL.

J is TRBJ1-4 and V is TRBV25-1, with D hard to call. Between the trimmed V and J ends, which lost 3 bases and 3 bases, there was a span of 11 bases. Germline CDR1 reads MGHDK; CDR2 reads SYGVNS. The CDR3 has 15 residues. The CDR3: CASSDTGRANEKLFF. The CDR3 bases are TGTGCCAGCAGTGATACTGGAAGGGCTAATGAAAAACTGTTTTTT.

This chain uses TRBV7-8 with TRBJ2-7; either TRBD1 or TRBD2 may fit D (5 bases each). Deletions cut 1 base from V and 2 bases from J, with 15 bases between. The CDR3 consists of 16 residues. CDR1 and CDR2 (germline): SGHVS, FQNEAQ. The CDR3 reads CASSLGGTLFPYEQYF. The CDR3 DNA reads TGTGCCAGCAGCTTAGGGGGGACCCTTTTCCCCTACGAGCAGTACTTC.

This clonotype has just a few counts. The CDR3 loop reads CASILDIRAFF. The DNA for the CDR3 is TGTGCCAGCATCCTGGACATCAGGGCTTTCTTT. This rearrangement joins TRBV7-8 to TRBJ1-1, with TRBD1 as a possible D gene (5 bases). The CDR3 is 11 amino acids. Germline lookup yields CDR1 SGHVS and CDR2 FQNEAQ. The V gene lost 7 bases and the J gene lost 11 bases, with 14 bases spanning the gap.

The chain combines TRBV5-1 with TRBJ1-6; no clear D. Trimming pared 1 base from V and 9 bases from J, leaving 8 bases between. The CDR3 loop spans 13 amino acids. Per the germline V gene, CDR1 is SGHRS and CDR2 is YFSETQ. The CDR3: CASSLLDPSPLHF. CDR3 DNA sequence: TGCGCCAGCAGCTTGCTCGATCCTTCACCCCTCCACTTT.

The chain carries TRBV5-1 and TRBJ1-2; D gene uncertain. The CDR3 contains 15 residues. In germline, CDR1 is SGHRS, CDR2 YFSETQ. V shed 0 bases and J shed 6 bases, with 15 bases lying between them. CDR3 DNA: TGCGCCAGCAGCTTGGAAAACCCAAGCCCTAATGGCTACACCTTC. As protein: CASSLENPSPNGYTF.

The table lists this clonotype with many counts. J is TRBJ1-6 and V is TRBV6-2 or TRBV6-3; TRBD1 agrees at 9 bases. Trimming removed 6 bases from V and 0 bases from J; junction bases left unmatched: 9. Germline CDR1 MNHEY, CDR2 SVGEGT. This CDR3 is 18 amino acids long. Written as DNA, the CDR3 is TGTGCCAGCAGAGGGACAGGGAAAATCAGCTCCTATAATTCACCCCTCCACTTT. Its translation is CASRGTGKISSYNSPLHF.

This clonotype was recorded only once. This chain uses TRBV12-3 or TRBV12-4 with TRBJ1-6; no definite D call. This CDR3 contains 12 residues. With 0 bases removed from V and 9 bases from J, the gap between germline ends came to 3 bases. In nucleotides, the CDR3 is TGTGCCAGCAGTTTAGCACTTTCACCCCTCCACTTT. Amino acid sequence: CASSLALSPLHF.

The chain recombines TRBV12-3 or TRBV12-4 with TRBJ1-5, with D possibly TRBD1 on 6 matching bases. V was shortened by 8 bases and J by 3 bases, with 17 bases between the two germline ends. This CDR3 is 15 amino acids long. CDR3 amino acids: CASALNGQTNQPQHF. CDR3 sequence (DNA): TGTGCCAGCGCTCTGAACGGACAGACCAATCAGCCCCAGCATTTT.

This clonotype was detected a few times. The chain is built from TRBV29-1 and TRBJ1-2, with D maybe TRBD1 (5 bases). V was pared by 7 bases and J by 5 bases, with 17 bases between. Germline CDR1 reads SQVTM; CDR2 reads ANQGSEA. The CDR3 loop spans 13 amino acids. The CDR3 sequence is CSAGQGDGYGYTF. The CDR3 DNA is TGCAGCGCTGGGCAGGGAGATGGGTATGGCTACACCTTC.

The rearrangement uses TRBV12-3 or TRBV12-4 and TRBJ2-5; no reliable D call. The length of the CDR3 is 11 residues. V was trimmed by 5 bases and J by 5 bases, leaving 6 bases between them. The chain's CDR3 is CASSRTETQYF. CDR3 bases: TGTGCCAGCAGTCGGACGGAGACCCAGTACTTC.